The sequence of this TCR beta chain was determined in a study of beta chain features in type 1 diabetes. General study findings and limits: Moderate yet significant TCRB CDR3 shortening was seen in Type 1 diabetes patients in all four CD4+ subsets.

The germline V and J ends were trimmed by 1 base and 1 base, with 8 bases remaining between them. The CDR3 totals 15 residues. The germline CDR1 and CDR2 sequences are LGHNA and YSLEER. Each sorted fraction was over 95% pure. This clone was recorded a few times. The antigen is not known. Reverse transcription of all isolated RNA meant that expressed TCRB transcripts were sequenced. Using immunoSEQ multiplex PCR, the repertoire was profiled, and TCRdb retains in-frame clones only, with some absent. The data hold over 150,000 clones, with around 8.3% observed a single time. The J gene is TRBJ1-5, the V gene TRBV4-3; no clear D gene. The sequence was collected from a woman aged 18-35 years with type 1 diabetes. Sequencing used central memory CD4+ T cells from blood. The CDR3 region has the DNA TGCGCCAGCAGCCAAGTCCCGGGGAGCAATCAGCCCCAGCATTTT. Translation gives CASSQVPGSNQPQHF.